This TCR beta chain was found in a study of cytomegalovirus exposure and HLA in healthy donors. Overall study findings and caveats: Cytomegalovirus-associated TCR beta chains were listed, numbering under 200. Reports indicated that the classifier achieved high specificity and sensitivity in diagnosing cytomegalovirus status.

The V segment lost 5 bases and the J segment 5 bases; nucleotides outside the gene matches: 7. This CDR3 is 16 amino acids long. Germline lookup yields CDR1 SGHTA and CDR2 FQGNSA. The assay was immunoSEQ multiplex PCR, and TCRdb's table has in-frame clones only and misses some. Altogether nearly 110,000 clones are present, roughly 90% being singletons, with the ten largest covering roughly 2%. As for this clone: Its antigen is currently unknown.

The rearrangement uses TRBV7-2 and TRBJ2-5, with 14 bases matching TRBD2. What was sequenced was PBMCs. The clonotype originates from a woman aged 18-35 years in good health and CMV-seropositive. CDR3 protein: CASSPRTSGGRETQYF. The CDR3 region has the DNA TGTGCCAGCAGCCCGAGGACTAGCGGGGGGCGGGAGACCCAGTACTTC.